The text below deals with one T cell receptor (gamma chain). Its antigen target is currently unknown. There are no base qualities to consult, and no much larger clone falls within one base. Additional DNA sequences in this sample encode the identical CDR3. RNA was isolated using the RNeasy mini kit, and reverse transcription was performed with Superscript III. Multiplex PCR was used to generate CDR3 amplicons, with pooled V-gene forward primers and a constant-region reverse primer carrying Illumina adaptor overhangs. After gel purification, the amplicons were indexed with Nextera index primers over eight extra PCR cycles and then purified using AMPure XP beads. Sequencing of libraries was performed on an Illumina MiSeq using paired-end 250 bp reads, dual indexing and a 20% PhiX spike-in. As for how the authors treated the data: Read quality was checked with FastQC, and TRG read pairs were merged using ea-utils fastq-join. IMGT/HighV-QUEST was used to annotate sequences, retaining only productive sequences with an unambiguous V-gene assignment, and each clonotype was defined by an identical CDR3 sequence. VDJtools 1.1.1, tcR 2.2.3, Treemap and vegan Shannon diversity in R 3.4.4 were used for downstream analysis. With CATT, TCRdb called clones again from the public reads; duplicate DNA rows were later joined. Here the V and J calls rest on TCRdb's processing, not on the authors' analysis. The sample table records 30,000 to 45,000 gamma-chain clones; around 20% of these occur just once. The biggest ten clones account for about 2% of the sample.

The CDR3 has 10 amino acids, counting the end cysteine and phenylalanine. CDR3 DNA is the only sequence kept; it has 30 bases, read in frame from the first base. Germline trimming amounts to 5 bases on V and 8 bases on J, with 3 as the count of junction bases outside the gene matches. Sequences EGSTGY (CDR1) and YDSYTSSV (CDR2) are obtained from the germline V gene. Thymic samples were depleted of alphabeta T cells, then CD3+ TCRVdelta1+ TCRVdelta2- thymocytes were FACS-sorted. A purity of about 97% to 99.6% was achieved for sorted Vdelta1+ thymocytes. The thymic specimens were obtained from about eight paediatric patients who were undergoing corrective cardiac surgery and ranged in age from about 5 days to 15 months. Thymic tissue was dispersed, and mononuclear cells were isolated on a Histopaque-1077 density gradient. For staining, the antibodies used were anti-TCRVdelta1 clone TS8.2, anti-TCRVdelta2 clone B6, anti-CD3 clone HIT3a and anti-TCRalphabeta clone IP26.

This record comes from a study of Vδ1+ human thymocytes (dated by TCRdb to 2016 to 2018). In the study overall: As a data resource, the study described the mRNA-level TRG and TRD CDR3 repertoires of highly purified Vdelta1+ thymocytes obtained from young children. Validation of the multiplex-based CDR3 amplicon strategy against 5'RACE-based CDR3 amplicon generation methods had been performed previously. The research as a whole found: Unlike the oligoclonal repertoires in peripheral blood, the thymic TRG and TRD repertoires appeared highly polyclonal, with Gaussian CDR3 length distributions. Because unexpected Vdelta2 sequences could lead to misinterpretation of bulk repertoire data, the authors recommended using highly purified populations and validating at the single-cell level. No clustering by age or sex was observed, so analyses did not stratify donors by these variables. Even though sort purity was high, approximately 21% of thymic TRD sequences were Vdelta2 (and few were Vdelta3), which was not the case for the peripheral blood Vdelta1+ controls. Donors shared many TRG clonotypes (up to roughly 6.9x10^3), but TRD repertoires were essentially private, with at most 116 shared.

The sample comprised Vdelta1+ gamma-delta thymocytes from the thymus. The meaning of the sample's cell subset or site label: FACS-sorted CD3+ TCRalphabeta- TCRVdelta1+ TCRVdelta2- thymocytes. The chain uses TRGV4 and TRGJ1 or TRGJ2. The source of this sequence is a girl in the first two years of life who had congenital heart surgery. The nucleotides are TGTGCCACCTGGGTAGATAAGAAACTCTTT. It codes for CATWVDKKLF.